The rows below give T cell receptor beta chains drawn from one sample of a study of tumor and adjacent non-tumor tissue in lung cancer. A single record per CDR3 protein comes from TCRdb applying MiXCR to the multiplex PCR reads. The sample has tens of thousands of distinct CDR3 sequences, around 64% seen once. The sample consisted of distant non-tumor lung tissue. The receptors stem from a man between 65 and 85 years old with non-small cell lung cancer. CDR3s include the opening cysteine and the closing phenylalanine or tryptophan. A D gene is named only where the DNA matches it firmly. Not every row has a clone size; where given, it reads once, few, many or a size class.

j_call v_call d_call clone_size cdr3_nt cdr3_aa
TRBJ2-5 TRBV5-1 TRBD2 . TGCGCCAGCAGCCCCCTACCGGTTGCGGGGGGGCAAGAGACCCAGTACTTC CASSPLPVAGGQETQYF
TRBJ1-4 TRBV5-6 . many TGTGCCAGCAGCTCCACGGGTATTCGTGAAAAACTGTTTTTT CASSSTGIREKLFF
TRBJ2-2 TRBV30 . . TGTGCCTGGAGTGTCGACAGAACCAACACCGGGGAGCTGTTTTTT CAWSVDRTNTGELFF
TRBJ1-5 TRBV12-3/TRBV12-4 . many TGTGCCAGCAGTTTACGGTCCGGCGGTCAGCCCCAGCATTTT CASSLRSGGQPQHF
TRBJ2-7 TRBV20-1 TRBD1 few TGCAGTGCCCGTCAGACAGGGGGGACCTACGAGCAGTACTTC CSARQTGGTYEQYF
TRBJ1-3 TRBV7-9 . many TGTGCCAGCAGCGATACACGGGCCAGGATGGACTCTGGAAACACCATATATTTT CASSDTRARMDSGNTIYF
TRBJ1-3 TRBV28 . many TGTGCCAGCAGTTTAGGGCCCGCAGGAGGGAGGTCGGGAAACACCATATATTTT CASSLGPAGGRSGNTIYF
TRBJ1-2 TRBV28 TRBD1 . TGTGCCAGCAGGGACTCCGGGACAGGGGCGCCCTACACCTTC CASRDSGTGAPYTF
TRBJ2-5 TRBV28 . . TGTGCCTGCACTCAAGGGTGGGAGGAGACCCAGTACTTC CACTQGWEETQYF
TRBJ1-2 TRBV7-2 . . TGTGCCAGCAGCTCGAGGACCGTCAACTATGGCTACACCTTC CASSSRTVNYGYTF
TRBJ1-1 TRBV6-5 . . TGTGCCGGCACCCCCGGGGGGAACACTGAAGCCTTCTTT CAGTPGGNTEAFF
TRBJ2-3 TRBV7-8 . many TGTGCCAGCAGCTTAGCGGGGAGGAGCACAGATACGCAGTATTTT CASSLAGRSTDTQYF
TRBJ2-7 TRBV11-2 . few TGCGCCAGCAGCTCAGATTACTACGAGCACTACTTC CASSSDYYEHYF
TRBJ2-1 TRBV5-6 . few TGTGCCAGCAGCTTGGAGGTTAGGGCGGTGAGCTCCTACAATGAGCAGCTCTTC CASSLEVRAVSSYNEQLF
TRBJ2-6 TRBV6-5 TRBD1 many TGTGCCAGCAGCCATCAACCGGGACAGGGGGCTGGAGGGGCCAACGTCCTGACTTTC CASSHQPGQGAGGANVLTF
TRBJ2-1 TRBV14 TRBD2 . TGTGCCAGCAGCCAAGATGCGGGGGGTTCCCACAATGGGCAGTTCTTC CASSQDAGGSHNGQFF
TRBJ2-7 TRBV11-2 . . TGTGCCAGCAGCCATTCAGACCCCACCTACGAGCAGTACTTT CASSHSDPTYEQYF
TRBJ2-3 TRBV28 TRBD2 . TGTGCCAGCACTTTGCCGGGGGCGACTAGCGGGAGGGATGATACGCAGTATTTT CASTLPGATSGRDDTQYF
TRBJ2-6 TRBV6-5 . . TGTGCCAGCAGTTCAGAGCCCGCTAGATCCGGGACCAACGTCCTGACTTTC CASSSEPARSGTNVLTF
TRBJ1-4 TRBV7-9 . few TGTGCCAGCAGCCCCTGGGTGCCCGTGAGGGAAAAACTGTTTTTT CASSPWVPVREKLFF
TRBJ1-2 TRBV5-4 . . TGTGCCAACACCCCTTTCTGGGGGACTTATGGCTACACCTTC CANTPFWGTYGYTF